Only a few counts were recorded for the clone carrying this T cell receptor (beta chain). The data were produced by immunoSEQ multiplex PCR, yet TCRdb's version contains in-frame clones alone and is incomplete. The table has just under 65,000 clones, 80% to 90% seen once; the top ten hold 9.8%. These data belong to a study of OX40 agonist ivuxolimab in advanced cancers. V was clipped by 4 bases and J by 5 bases; unmatched bases: 4. Looked up from germline, CDR1 is SNHLY and CDR2 is FYNNEI. The CDR3 runs to 13 residues. The TCR originated in an adult with an advanced solid tumor such as melanoma, head and neck, liver or kidney cancer. The source material was CD4+ or CD8+ T cells sorted from blood, sampled in a trial of the OX40 agonist ivuxolimab. The J gene is TRBJ1-2, the V gene TRBV2, with 7 bases aligning to TRBD1. For the CDR3, the DNA is TGTGCCAGCAGTGGACAGGGAACATATGGCTACACCTTC. This translates into CASSGQGTYGYTF.